This T cell receptor beta chain was captured by sequencing in a study of early T cells in non-severe SARS-CoV-2 infection. Individually, cDNA molecules had unique molecular identifiers attached to them. MiXCR, run by TCRdb on the 5' RACE reads, gives a single entry per CDR3 protein. Here the sample spans tens of thousands of distinct CDR3 sequences, 7.5% to 10% being singletons. This clonotype was observed at least ten times. The CDR3 is 16 amino acids. Trimming removed 0 bases at V and 2 bases at J, with 11 bases between. Germline V gene sequence: CDR1 MDHEN, CDR2 SYDVKM. This receptor was taken from an adult who was a healthcare worker with PCR-confirmed SARS-CoV-2 infection or an uninfected control (not recorded which). The chain links TRBV28 to TRBJ1-5; TRBD1 is a possible D gene (6 bases). Sequencing was done on a sample of whole blood. As DNA, the CDR3 is TGTGCCAGCAGTTTATGGGCAGGGGATGGCAATCAGCCCCAGCATTTT. Amino acids: CASSLWAGDGNQPQHF.